A selection of T cell receptor beta chains follows, all from one sample in a study of OX40 agonist ivuxolimab in advanced cancers. Only in-frame clones appear in the TCRdb table, and some are missing; sequencing was by immunoSEQ multiplex PCR. This table has around 60,000 clones, around 90% appearing once. The source material was CD4+ or CD8+ T cells sorted from blood, sampled in a trial of the OX40 agonist ivuxolimab. All receptors come from an adult with an advanced solid tumor such as melanoma, head and neck, liver or kidney cancer. CDR3s include the opening cysteine and the closing phenylalanine or tryptophan. Fields, in order: clone size, D gene, J gene, V gene, CDR3 DNA, CDR3 protein. D genes are given only for firm matches. Rows may omit the clone size; those that give it use once, few, many or a size class.

>.|.|TRBJ1-1|TRBV4-3
TGCGCCAGCAGCCAAGTTTCGATGAACACTGAAGCTTTCTTT
CASSQVSMNTEAFF
>.|.|TRBJ2-1|TRBV29-1
TGCAGCGGGGAAGGGGCTGCGGAGGGTTCTCACAATGAGCAGTTCTTC
CSGEGAAEGSHNEQFF
>.|TRBD1|TRBJ2-5|TRBV28
TGTGCCAGCAGTCCTATCGGGACAGGGGTTAGAGAGGAGACCCAGTACTTC
CASSPIGTGVREETQYF
>.|TRBD2|TRBJ2-3|TRBV19
TGTGCCACGGATAGCGGGCCAAGCACAGATACGCAGTATTTT
CATDSGPSTDTQYF
>.|.|TRBJ1-1|TRBV27
TGTGCCAGCAGTTTATCTGTGCAAAGGGGCACTGAAGCTTTCTTT
CASSLSVQRGTEAFF
>.|.|TRBJ2-1|TRBV5-1
TGCGCCAGCAGCTTTTTTCTGGCCGTCGATGAGCAGTTCTTC
CASSFFLAVDEQFF
>.|TRBD1|TRBJ2-5|TRBV28
TGTGCCAGCAGTTTGGGTGTGACAGGGGAAGCAGAGACCCAGTACTTC
CASSLGVTGEAETQYF
>.|TRBD2|TRBJ2-7|TRBV5-6
TGTGCCAGCAGCTTGGGGCTAGCGGTCAACGAGCAGTACTTC
CASSLGLAVNEQYF
>.|TRBD1|TRBJ2-7|TRBV11-3
TGTGCCAGCAGCAACAGGGGTTTATCCTACGAGCAGTACTTC
CASSNRGLSYEQYF
>.|.|TRBJ2-5|TRBV7-6
TGTGCCAGCAGCCCGACTCGAGGAGGAGTGACCCGGGAGACCCAGTACTTC
CASSPTRGGVTRETQYF
>.|TRBD1|TRBJ1-1|TRBV14
TGTGCCAGCAGCCCTTTGACAGGGTCGATGAACACTGAAGCTTTCTTT
CASSPLTGSMNTEAFF
>.|.|TRBJ1-1|TRBV7-8
TGTGCCAGCAGCCGGACCCTAAACACTGAAGCTTTCTTT
CASSRTLNTEAFF
>.|.|TRBJ2-1|TRBV25-1
TGTGCCAGCAGTGTCCAGCTTCATGAGCAGTTCTTC
CASSVQLHEQFF
>.|TRBD1|TRBJ2-7|TRBV30
TGTGCCTGGAGTTACAGGGGGAGGGAGCAGTACTTC
CAWSYRGREQYF
>.|.|TRBJ2-3|TRBV11-1
TGTGCCAGCACCGTTATCACCAGGGATGGAACAGATACGCAGTATTTT
CASTVITRDGTDTQYF
>.|TRBD2|TRBJ2-1|TRBV28
TGTGCCAGCAACTTACTTAGGACTAGCGGGAGACCACTCTGGCTCTTC
CASNLLRTSGRPLWLF
>.|.|TRBJ2-7|TRBV29-1
TGCAGCGTCGGAGGGACGCAGGGTAACTACGAGCAGTACTTC
CSVGGTQGNYEQYF
>once|.|TRBJ2-3|TRBV7-6
TGTGCCAGCAGCTTTTTGTCGGACAGCACAGATACGCAGTATTTT
CASSFLSDSTDTQYF
>.|.|TRBJ2-1|TRBV29-1
TGCAGCGTTGGGGGGGCTTACAATGAGCAGTTCTTC
CSVGGAYNEQFF
>once|TRBD1|TRBJ2-1|TRBV7-9
TGTGCCAGCAGCTCCCGGGACAGTAGTTTTAATGAGCAGTTCTTC
CASSSRDSSFNEQFF
>.|.|TRBJ2-7|TRBV28
TGTGCCAGCAGTTTAATGGCAGGGGCCCCAACCTACGAGCAGTACTTC
CASSLMAGAPTYEQYF
>once|TRBD1|TRBJ2-4|TRBV9
TGTGCCAGTTCTATGGGACAGAACGAAAACATTCAGTACTTC
CASSMGQNENIQYF
>.|.|TRBJ2-7|TRBV19
TGTGCCAGTAGTATTGGTCTAGTCGGAGGGACTTACGAGCAGTACTTC
CASSIGLVGGTYEQYF
>once|.|TRBJ2-7|TRBV2
TGTGCCAGCAGCCCCCTAGGGAGCCGCTACGAGCAGTACTTC
CASSPLGSRYEQYF
>.|TRBD1|TRBJ2-5|TRBV28
TGTGCCAGCAGTTACACCGGGACAGGGGTAATTGAGACCCAGTACTTC
CASSYTGTGVIETQYF
>.|TRBD2|TRBJ2-1|TRBV11-3
TGTGCCAGCAGTCACGGGACTAGCAGTGAGCAGTTCTTC
CASSHGTSSEQFF
>.|.|TRBJ2-7|TRBV5-8
TGTGCCAGCAGCTTATCGACACTAAACTACGAGCAGTACTTC
CASSLSTLNYEQYF
>.|.|TRBJ2-1|TRBV2
TGTGCCAGCAGGGGCGGGATCTACAATGAGCAGTTCTTC
CASRGGIYNEQFF
>.|.|TRBJ1-5|TRBV4-1
TGCGCCAGCAGCCAAGTGGCGGGGGCGAGGCAGCCCCAGCATTTT
CASSQVAGARQPQHF
>.|TRBD1|TRBJ2-1|TRBV27
TGTGCCAGCAGTTACACAGGGGGTAGGGAGCAGTTCTTC
CASSYTGGREQFF
>.|.|TRBJ2-1|TRBV6-5
TGTGCCAGCTCCCAAGGCGGAGGGAATGAGCAGTTCTTC
CASSQGGGNEQFF
>once|.|TRBJ1-1|TRBV9
TGTGCCAGCAGCGTAGATGGGGGGACTAACACTGAAGCTTTCTTT
CASSVDGGTNTEAFF
>once|TRBD2|TRBJ2-1|TRBV6-6
TGTGCCAGCAGTTATAGCCCTAGCGGGAGGGTCAATGAGCAGTTCTTC
CASSYSPSGRVNEQFF
>.|.|TRBJ2-7|TRBV27
TGTGCCAGCAGCTCCGGGCAGAGAGCCTACGAGCAGTACTTC
CASSSGQRAYEQYF
>.|.|TRBJ2-1|TRBV11-3
TGTGCCAGCAGCTTAGACGGGACCTCCACCTACAATGAGCAGTTCTTC
CASSLDGTSTYNEQFF
>.|.|TRBJ2-7|TRBV5-1
TGCGCCAGCAGCTTGCGGCGAACGGACGCTTACTACGAGCAGTACTTC
CASSLRRTDAYYEQYF
>.|.|TRBJ2-2|TRBV7-2
TGTGCCAGCAGCTCCGAGGGACGCGCGAACACCGGGGAGCTGTTTTTT
CASSSEGRANTGELFF
>.|.|TRBJ1-1|TRBV2
TGTGCCACCTCAGGGTCTAACACTGAAGCTTTCTTT
CATSGSNTEAFF
>.|.|TRBJ2-7|TRBV9
TGTGCCAGCAGCCCTGAGACCTCCTACGAGCAGTACTTC
CASSPETSYEQYF